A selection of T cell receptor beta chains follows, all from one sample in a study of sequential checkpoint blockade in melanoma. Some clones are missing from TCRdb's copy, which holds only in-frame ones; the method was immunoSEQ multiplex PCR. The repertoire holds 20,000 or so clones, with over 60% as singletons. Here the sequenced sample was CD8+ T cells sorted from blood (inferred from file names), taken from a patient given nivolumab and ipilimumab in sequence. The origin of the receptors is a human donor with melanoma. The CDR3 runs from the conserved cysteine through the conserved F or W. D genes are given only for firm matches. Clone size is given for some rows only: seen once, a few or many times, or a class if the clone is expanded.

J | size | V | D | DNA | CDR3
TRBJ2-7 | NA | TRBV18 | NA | TGTGCCAGCTCACCCGCACAGGGTACCCCCTACGAGCAGTACTTC | CASSPAQGTPYEQYF
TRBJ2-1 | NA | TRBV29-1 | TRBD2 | TGCAGCGTTGTACTAGCGTCGGGTGAACAGTTCTTC | CSVVLASGEQFF
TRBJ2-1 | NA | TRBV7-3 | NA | TGTGCCAGCAGCTTCAGGGATGAGCAGTTCTTC | CASSFRDEQFF
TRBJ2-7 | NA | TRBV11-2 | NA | TGTGCCAGCAGCTTAGAAGGTTGGTCAGGGGAGCAGTACTTC | CASSLEGWSGEQYF
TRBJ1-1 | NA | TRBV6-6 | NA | TGTGCCAGCAGTTACTCAGGCGGGAGGGACACTGAAGCTTTCTTT | CASSYSGGRDTEAFF
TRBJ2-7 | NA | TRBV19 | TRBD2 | TGTGCCAGTAGTATCCCGGGAGGGACCTACGAGCAGTACTTC | CASSIPGGTYEQYF
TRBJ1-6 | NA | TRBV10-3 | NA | TGTGCCATCAGCCAGATACGGGACAAGAAGAGTTCACCCCTCCACTTT | CAISQIRDKKSSPLHF
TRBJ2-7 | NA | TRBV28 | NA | TGTGCCAGCAGTTTGTGGGACTCTTCCTCCTACGAGCAGTACTTC | CASSLWDSSSYEQYF
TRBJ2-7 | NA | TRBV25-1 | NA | TGTGCCAGCAGGGGGCATGGGGGACACTACGAGCAGTACTTC | CASRGHGGHYEQYF
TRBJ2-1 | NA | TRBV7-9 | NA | TGTGCCAGCACGGGACACTCGAGCTCCTACAATGAGCAGTTCTTC | CASTGHSSSYNEQFF
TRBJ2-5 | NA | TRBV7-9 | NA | TGTGCCAGCAGCTTCAGTGGCAGGGGAGAGACCCAGTACTTC | CASSFSGRGETQYF
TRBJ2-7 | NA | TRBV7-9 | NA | TGTGCCAGCACTAGCAAGTGGGGAACCTACGAGCAGTACTTC | CASTSKWGTYEQYF
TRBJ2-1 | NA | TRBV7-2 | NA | TGTGCCAGCAGCTCGACTAGTAACTACAATGAGCAGTTCTTC | CASSSTSNYNEQFF
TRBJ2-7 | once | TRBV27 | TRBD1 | TGTGCCAGCAGTTCTGGGACAGGGGGCCTTTACGAGCAGTACTTC | CASSSGTGGLYEQYF
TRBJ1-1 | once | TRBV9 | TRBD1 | TGTGCCAGCAGCGTAGATCCCGGGACAGTGAACACTGAAGCTTTCTTT | CASSVDPGTVNTEAFF
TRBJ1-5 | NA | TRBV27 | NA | TGTGCCAGCAGTTACCAAGGCGGTCAGCCCCAGCATTTT | CASSYQGGQPQHF
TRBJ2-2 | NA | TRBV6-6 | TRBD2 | TGTGCCAGCAGTTTCTCAGCGGGAGGTAATACCGGGGAGCTGTTTTTT | CASSFSAGGNTGELFF
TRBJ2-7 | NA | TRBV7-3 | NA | TGTGCCAGCAGCTTAATGGGGCAGGGGAGAGACGAGCAGTACTTC | CASSLMGQGRDEQYF
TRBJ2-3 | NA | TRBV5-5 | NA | TGTGCCAGCAGCCCTGGGGAGCAGCACACAGATACGCAGTATTTT | CASSPGEQHTDTQYF
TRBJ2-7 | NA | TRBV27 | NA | TGTGCCAGCAGTCCGGGGACATCCTCCTACGAGCAGTACTTC | CASSPGTSSYEQYF
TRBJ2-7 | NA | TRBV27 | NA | TGTGCCAGCAGCGGCAGACAGGGGAGGGGAGCCTACGAGCAGTACTTC | CASSGRQGRGAYEQYF
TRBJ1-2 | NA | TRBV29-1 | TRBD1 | TGCAGCGCTTGGACAGGCGTCTATGGCTACACCTTC | CSAWTGVYGYTF
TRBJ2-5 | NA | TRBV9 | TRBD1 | TGTGCCAGCAGCGCTTCATCCGGGACAGGTCAAGAGACCCAGTACTTC | CASSASSGTGQETQYF
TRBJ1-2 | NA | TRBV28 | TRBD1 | TGTGCCAGCACCCTTGAGCAGGGGGGCTATGGCTACACCTTC | CASTLEQGGYGYTF
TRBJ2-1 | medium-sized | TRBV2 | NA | TGTGCCAGCAGTGATCTATCGGGGGACGGTGAGCAGTTCTTC | CASSDLSGDGEQFF
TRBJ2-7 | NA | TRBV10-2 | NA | TGCGCCAGCAGCTGGGACTGGACCTACGAGCAGTACTTC | CASSWDWTYEQYF
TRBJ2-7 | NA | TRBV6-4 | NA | TGTGCCAGCAGTTACTCGGACACCTACGAGCAGTACTTC | CASSYSDTYEQYF
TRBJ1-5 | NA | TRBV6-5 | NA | TGTGCCAGTAGGAAACCAGGGCGGAATCAGCCCCAGCATTTT | CASRKPGRNQPQHF
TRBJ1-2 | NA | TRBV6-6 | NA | TGTGCCAGCAGTCTCTCCCCGGGAGTGGGGCATGGCTACACCTTC | CASSLSPGVGHGYTF
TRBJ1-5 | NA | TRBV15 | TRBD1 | TGTGCCACCAAGGGACAGGGACCGTATAGCAATCAGCCCCAGCATTTT | CATKGQGPYSNQPQHF
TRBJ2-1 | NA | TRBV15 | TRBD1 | TGTGCCACCAGCAGAGGGGGGGACAGGGCCTACAATGAGCAGTTCTTC | CATSRGGDRAYNEQFF
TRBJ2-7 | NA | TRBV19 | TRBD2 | TGTGCCAGTAGTTCAGGACTAGCTGGTGAGCAGTACTTC | CASSSGLAGEQYF
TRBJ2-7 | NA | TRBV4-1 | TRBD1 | TGCGCCAGCGGCCCAGACAGGGGGAACTACGAGCAGTACTTC | CASGPDRGNYEQYF
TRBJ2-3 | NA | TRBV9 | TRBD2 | TGTGCCAGCAGCCCCCGGACTAGCGGGAGTGAGACAGATACGCAGTATTTT | CASSPRTSGSETDTQYF
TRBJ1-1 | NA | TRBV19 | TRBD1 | TGTGCCAGTAGTATAAAAGGGGTCAGGGGGCAGAACACTGAAGCTTTCTTT | CASSIKGVRGQNTEAFF
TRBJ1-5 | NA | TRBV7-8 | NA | TGTGCCAGCAGCTCAGGGGTTGACAATCAGCCCCAGCATTTT | CASSSGVDNQPQHF
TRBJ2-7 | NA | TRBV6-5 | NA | TGTGCCAGCAGTTACGCCAAAACGAGCACCTACGAGCAGTACTTC | CASSYAKTSTYEQYF
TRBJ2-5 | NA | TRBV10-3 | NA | TGTGCCATCAGTGGAACCGGGAACCTGGGGGGAGAGACCCAGTACTTC | CAISGTGNLGGETQYF
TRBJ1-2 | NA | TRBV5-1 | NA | TGCGCCAGCAGCTTGGCCGGACTCGAACACTATGGCTACACCTTC | CASSLAGLEHYGYTF
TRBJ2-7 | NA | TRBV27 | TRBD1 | TGTGCGCGACAGGGTAGGGAAAACGAGCAGTACTTC | CARQGRENEQYF
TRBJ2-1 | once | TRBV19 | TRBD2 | TGTGCCAGTACCAATCTGGCGGGGGGGCTGGATGAGCAGTTCTTC | CASTNLAGGLDEQFF
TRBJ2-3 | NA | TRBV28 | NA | TGTGCCAGCAGGGAGCTTACAGATACGCAGTATTTT | CASRELTDTQYF
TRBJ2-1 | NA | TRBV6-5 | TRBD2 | TGTGCCAGCAGTTACTCGAGATGGGGGGGGAATGAGCAGTTCTTC | CASSYSRWGGNEQFF
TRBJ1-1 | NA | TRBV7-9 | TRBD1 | TGTGCCAGCAGCTTAACCCAGGGGGAAGTCGGAGCTTTCTTT | CASSLTQGEVGAFF
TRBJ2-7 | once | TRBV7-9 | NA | TGTGCCAGCAGCTTGACGGGTAGCTCCTACGAGCAGTACTTC | CASSLTGSSYEQYF
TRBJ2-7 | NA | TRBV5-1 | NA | TGCGCCAGCAGCTTGGACAGGAACAACGAGCAGTACTTC | CASSLDRNNEQYF
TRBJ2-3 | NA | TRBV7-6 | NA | TGTGCCAGCAGCTACCGACTGGATGGTACGCAGTATTTT | CASSYRLDGTQYF